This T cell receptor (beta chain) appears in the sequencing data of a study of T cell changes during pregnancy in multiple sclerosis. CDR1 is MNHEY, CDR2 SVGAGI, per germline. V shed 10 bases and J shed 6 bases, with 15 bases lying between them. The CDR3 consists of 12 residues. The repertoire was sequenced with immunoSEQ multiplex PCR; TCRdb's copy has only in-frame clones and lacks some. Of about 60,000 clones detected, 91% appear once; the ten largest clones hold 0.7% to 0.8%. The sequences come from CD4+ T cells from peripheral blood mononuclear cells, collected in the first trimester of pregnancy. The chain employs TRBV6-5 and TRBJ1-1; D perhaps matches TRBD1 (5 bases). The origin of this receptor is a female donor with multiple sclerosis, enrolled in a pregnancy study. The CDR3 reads CATLTGLAEAFF. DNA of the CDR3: TGTGCCACCTTAACGGGACTCGCTGAAGCTTTCTTT.